Included here is one T cell receptor beta chain sequence, with context. The antigen is undetermined. CD45RO negativity and positive selection for CCR7 defined naive CD8 cells, a population that excluded terminally differentiated effector memory CD45RA+ cells. The source of the sample is a study of shared clonotypes between healthy human individuals. Study results and caveats: Investigators collected only blood, and repertoires in tissues likely differ.

The table came from immunoSEQ multiplex PCR; TCRdb's copy has only in-frame clones and leaves some out. The sample consists of around 1,900,000 clones, about 94% of them appearing once. Trimming removed 6 bases from V and 0 bases from J, with 15 bases in between. The germline V gene encodes CDR1 MDHEN and CDR2 SYDVKM. The CDR3 totals 15 residues. This TCR was recovered from a man between 18 and 29 years old in good health. Some clones in this sample may be carry-over from other donors' samples. Sequencing was carried out using naive CD8+ T cells from PBMCs. This chain uses TRBV28 with TRBJ2-7, with TRBD1 as a possible D gene (5 bases). CDR3 sequence (DNA): TGTGCCAGCAGAGAGCCGACAGAGAACTCCTACGAGCAGTACTTC. The encoded protein is CASREPTENSYEQYF.